These 5 T cell receptor beta chains share one sample of origin, sequenced in a study of memory CD4+ T cells and cytomegalovirus serostatus. Single viable CD3+CD4+CD8-CD45RO+ cells were sorted as the memory CD4+ T cells. Assay: immunoSEQ multiplex PCR; the TCRdb copy retains only in-frame clones and omits some. This sample carries some 44,000 clones, around 78% of them seen once, and the ten largest clones take less than 0.6%. Input material: memory CD4+ T cells from blood. The receptors derive from an adult in good health and CMV-seronegative.

V is TRBV4-2 and J is TRBJ2-1, with TRBD2 matching over 7 bases. CDR1 is LGHNA, CDR2 YNFKEQ, per germline. With V trimmed by 4 bases and J by 6 bases, 6 bases remained unmatched. This CDR3 has 14 residues. CDR3 loop: CASSLKGGGNEQFF. DNA of the CDR3: TGTGCCAGCAGCCTAAAGGGCGGGGGCAATGAGCAGTTCTTC.

The V gene is TRBV28, the J gene TRBJ1-6; no clear D. The CDR3 has 18 residues. V lost 6 bases and J lost 0, with 18 bases in between. Germline assignment: CDR1 MDHEN and CDR2 SYDVKM. The CDR3 DNA sequence: TGTGCCAGCAGGTCCGTACCCTTCTCCGGCTCCTATAATTCACCCCTCCACTTT. As protein: CASRSVPFSGSYNSPLHF.

V is TRBV6-5 and J is TRBJ1-5, with 8 bases aligning to TRBD1. Germline CDR1 is MNHEY and CDR2 is SVGAGI. With V trimmed by 5 bases and J by 3 bases, 3 bases remained unmatched. The CDR3 covers 14 residues. The CDR3 sequence: CASSTGGYNQPQHF. In DNA, the CDR3 is TGTGCCAGCAGTACAGGGGGTTACAATCAGCCCCAGCATTTT.

V and J are TRBV5-1 and TRBJ2-7; maybe TRBD2 (6 bases). V was trimmed by 2 bases and J by 2 bases, leaving 23 bases between them. The germline gives CDR1 SGHRS, CDR2 YFSETQ. The CDR3 covers 18 residues. The CDR3 nucleotides are TGCGCCAGCAGCTTAGATATCGGGGGAAAACATTTAACCTACGAGCAGTACTTC. Encoded protein: CASSLDIGGKHLTYEQYF.

The rearrangement joins TRBV15 to TRBJ1-1; the D is unclear. The CDR3 loop spans 18 amino acids. Germline lookup yields CDR1 LNHNV and CDR2 YYDKDF (reference sequence). V was clipped by 6 bases and J by 2 bases, with 25 bases between them. DNA for the CDR3: TGTGCCACCAGAGGCGGGCTGGGTCAAGACCGCCGAAACACTGAAGCTTTCTTT. This encodes CATRGGLGQDRRNTEAFF.